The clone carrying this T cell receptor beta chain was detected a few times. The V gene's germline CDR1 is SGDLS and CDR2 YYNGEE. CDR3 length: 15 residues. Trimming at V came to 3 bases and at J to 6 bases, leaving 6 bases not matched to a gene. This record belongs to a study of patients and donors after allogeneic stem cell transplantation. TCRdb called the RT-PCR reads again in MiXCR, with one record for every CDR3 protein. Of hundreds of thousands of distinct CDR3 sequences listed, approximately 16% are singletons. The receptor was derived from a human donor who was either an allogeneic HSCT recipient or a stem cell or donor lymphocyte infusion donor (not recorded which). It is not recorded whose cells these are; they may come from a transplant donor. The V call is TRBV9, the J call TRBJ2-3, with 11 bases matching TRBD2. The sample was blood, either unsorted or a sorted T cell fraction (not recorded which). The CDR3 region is CASSEVAGGLDTQYF. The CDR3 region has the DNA TGTGCCAGCAGCGAAGTAGCGGGGGGGCTCGATACGCAGTATTTT.